One sample yielded the 8 T cell receptor beta chains listed below, sequenced in a study of blood T cell repertoires in COVID-19. The repertoire was sequenced with immunoSEQ multiplex PCR; TCRdb's copy has only in-frame clones and lacks some. The sample has more than 200,000 clones, 84% seen once; the top ten hold approximately 1.3%. The sample consisted of peripheral blood. All receptors derive from a woman aged 40 to 49 who had recovered from COVID-19.

The CDR3 sequence: CASTNRAANYGYTF. Here the CDR3 DNA reads TGTGCCAGCACCAACAGGGCGGCTAACTATGGCTACACCTTC. The chain is built from TRBV7-9 and TRBJ1-2; D may be TRBD1 (6 bases). V was cut by 7 bases and J by 0 bases, with 12 bases left in between. This CDR3 is 14 amino acids long. CDR1 and CDR2 from the germline V gene are SEHNR and FQNEAQ (reference sequence).

Comment on this clone: Other DNA sequences in the same sample also yield this CDR3. This sequence joins TRBV5-4 and TRBJ2-5; a weak D match, TRBD1 (6 bases). Germline V gene data show CDR1 as SGHNT and CDR2 as YYREEE (reference sequence). CDR3 size: 14 residues. Trimming pared 0 bases from V and 3 bases from J, leaving 9 bases between. CDR3 coding DNA: TGTGCCAGCAGCTTGGTGGGGGCGGAAGAGACCCAGTACTTC. Translating gives CASSLVGAEETQYF.

The genes are TRBV4-3 and TRBJ1-2; D is uncertain. Germline V gives CDR1 LGHNA, CDR2 YSLEER. The V and J ends lost 1 base and 8 bases respectively, with 17 bases between them. There are 15 residues in the CDR3. The CDR3 DNA sequence: TGCGCCAGCAGCCAAGCGCTCTTCGAGGGTCAAGGCTACACCTTC. This gives the protein CASSQALFEGQGYTF.

V is TRBV5-1 and J is TRBJ1-1, with D uncertain. The CDR3 covers 15 residues. Germline V lookup: CDR1 SGHRS, CDR2 YFSETQ. V lost 6 bases and J 4 bases, leaving 19 bases between the germline ends. This chain's CDR3 is CASTHMKAGGTEAFF. The CDR3 DNA follows: TGCGCCAGCACCCACATGAAAGCGGGTGGCACTGAAGCTTTCTTT.

The chain has TRBV10-3 and TRBJ2-7, with 7 bases fitting TRBD1. V shed 7 bases, J shed 3 bases, and the junction held 6 bases outside the gene matches. The germline gives CDR1 ENHRY, CDR2 SYGVKD. This CDR3 region has 13 residues. CDR3 coding DNA: TGTGCCATCACGGTCGACAGGGACTACGAGCAGTACTTC. This codes for CAITVDRDYEQYF.

The rearrangement uses TRBV5-6 and TRBJ2-7; D is perhaps TRBD2 (5 bases). Germline values: CDR1 SGHDT, CDR2 YYEEEE. Trimming pared 4 bases from V and 2 bases from J, leaving 13 bases between. This CDR3 has 14 amino acids. CDR3 nucleotide sequence: TGTGCCAGCAGCAGCGGTCTCCGTACCTACGAGCAGTACTTC. This encodes CASSSGLRTYEQYF.

This clone is a singleton in its sample. V usage is TRBV10-1 and J usage is TRBJ2-3, with D possibly being TRBD2 (6 bases). This CDR3 region has 18 residues. CDR1 and CDR2 from the germline V gene are WNHNN and SYGVQD (reference sequence). The V gene lost 0 bases and the J gene lost 2 bases, with 18 bases spanning the gap. As DNA, the CDR3 is TGCGCCAGCAGTGAGTCGAAATGGGCGCGGGGACCCACAGATACGCAGTATTTT. Translating it yields CASSESKWARGPTDTQYF.

The chain combines TRBV7-2 with TRBJ2-5; 7 bases fit TRBD1. V lost 5 bases, J lost 5 bases, and 8 bases stayed unmatched. The CDR3 runs 14 residues. CDR1 is SGHTA and CDR2 is FQGNSA in the germline V gene. DNA of the CDR3: TGTGCCAGCAGCACGACAGGGATGGGGGAGACCCAGTACTTC. Amino acids: CASSTTGMGETQYF.